This is a list of T cell receptor beta chains from one sample in a study of cytomegalovirus exposure and HLA in healthy donors. Profiled with immunoSEQ multiplex PCR; TCRdb holds only in-frame clones, not every one. The profile shows 150,000 to 200,000 clones, about 85% of them singletons. Sequencing used PBMCs. The receptors shown here come from a man aged 18 to 29 in good health and CMV-seropositive. The conserved cysteine and the conserved F or W are not part of the CDR3 here. Fields, in order: J gene, V gene, CDR3 protein.

J gene: TRBJ2-5; V gene: TRBV5-1; CDR3 protein: ASSLEPGRGETQY
J gene: TRBJ2-7; V gene: TRBV27; CDR3 protein: ASSPPGTGYPYEQY
J gene: TRBJ2-3; V gene: TRBV7-2; CDR3 protein: ASSKTVDTQY
J gene: TRBJ2-1; V gene: TRBV5-6; CDR3 protein: ASSLIDSASFSYNEQF
J gene: TRBJ1-4; V gene: TRBV28; CDR3 protein: ASSSDRANEKLF
J gene: TRBJ2-7; V gene: TRBV28; CDR3 protein: ASSPIQVPYEQY
J gene: TRBJ2-7; V gene: TRBV27; CDR3 protein: ASSLQGQGLNEQY
J gene: TRBJ2-5; V gene: TRBV19; CDR3 protein: ASSTSGIGETQY
J gene: TRBJ1-1; V gene: TRBV4-1; CDR3 protein: ASSQEDPGGSTEAF
J gene: TRBJ2-3; V gene: TRBV9; CDR3 protein: ASSPGTRYPDTQY
J gene: TRBJ2-3; V gene: TRBV2; CDR3 protein: ASSADLAYYRARPRDTQY
J gene: TRBJ2-7; V gene: TRBV11-2; CDR3 protein: ASSTRTGKSKY
J gene: TRBJ1-2; V gene: TRBV28; CDR3 protein: ASSLRGAYYGYT
J gene: TRBJ1-2; V gene: TRBV28; CDR3 protein: ASSPPWGQGTIGYT
J gene: TRBJ2-7; V gene: TRBV28; CDR3 protein: ASSPLTRQGYEQY
J gene: TRBJ1-1; V gene: TRBV4-1; CDR3 protein: ASSQDRMNTEAF
J gene: TRBJ1-2; V gene: TRBV5-6; CDR3 protein: ASSPGGTGNYGYT
J gene: TRBJ2-2; V gene: TRBV27; CDR3 protein: AGSVGLRNTGELF
J gene: TRBJ1-6; V gene: TRBV27; CDR3 protein: ASSFGGGNSPLH
J gene: TRBJ1-1; V gene: TRBV4-1; CDR3 protein: ASSSPGFMNTEAF
J gene: TRBJ2-2; V gene: TRBV6-5; CDR3 protein: ASRGSSGGAGELF
J gene: TRBJ1-1; V gene: TRBV5-1; CDR3 protein: ASSSGQGATEAF
J gene: TRBJ2-5; V gene: TRBV11-2; CDR3 protein: ASSPGFGETQY
J gene: TRBJ1-4; V gene: TRBV5-5; CDR3 protein: ASSPGVWNEKLF
J gene: TRBJ1-5; V gene: TRBV6-1; CDR3 protein: ASSEGVYSNQPQH
J gene: TRBJ2-3; V gene: TRBV5-1; CDR3 protein: ASSVGTDTQY
J gene: TRBJ1-6; V gene: TRBV19; CDR3 protein: ASSSTGGSPLH
J gene: TRBJ2-5; V gene: TRBV5-6; CDR3 protein: ASSLRAGGTQY
J gene: TRBJ1-6; V gene: TRBV4-1; CDR3 protein: ASSQQGTSPLH
J gene: TRBJ2-3; V gene: TRBV14; CDR3 protein: ASSQGVGGGDTQY
J gene: TRBJ2-7; V gene: TRBV2; CDR3 protein: ASSESDEQY
J gene: TRBJ1-2; V gene: TRBV5-1; CDR3 protein: ASSSHNGDSGYT
J gene: TRBJ2-5; V gene: TRBV2; CDR3 protein: ASSEASSGLETQY
J gene: TRBJ1-1; V gene: TRBV6-5; CDR3 protein: ASNQGMNTEAF
J gene: TRBJ2-2; V gene: TRBV4-1; CDR3 protein: ASSQVAGINGELF
J gene: TRBJ1-1; V gene: TRBV7-9; CDR3 protein: ASSHDSNTEAF
J gene: TRBJ2-1; V gene: TRBV4-1; CDR3 protein: ASSRTSGISNEQF
J gene: TRBJ1-5; V gene: TRBV2; CDR3 protein: ASSSDRTSQPQH
J gene: TRBJ1-2; V gene: TRBV30; CDR3 protein: AWDPGPSGNGYT
J gene: TRBJ1-5; V gene: TRBV27; CDR3 protein: ASTLRGRGEQVQPQH
J gene: TRBJ2-1; V gene: TRBV11-2; CDR3 protein: ASSSPSVAQNEQF
J gene: TRBJ2-1; V gene: TRBV6-5; CDR3 protein: ASGLEASGGEQF
J gene: TRBJ2-7; V gene: TRBV7-9; CDR3 protein: ASTRGQGAFTYEQY
J gene: TRBJ1-1; V gene: TRBV6-5; CDR3 protein: ASRDNRGTEAF
J gene: TRBJ1-2; V gene: TRBV4-2; CDR3 protein: ASSPQSGEMDGYT
J gene: TRBJ1-2; V gene: TRBV7-9; CDR3 protein: ASSRLGGPRGANYGYT
J gene: TRBJ2-7; V gene: TRBV27; CDR3 protein: ASSLLDSSYEQY
J gene: TRBJ1-2; V gene: TRBV5-6; CDR3 protein: ASSFSLRDRTYGYT
J gene: TRBJ2-3; V gene: TRBV27; CDR3 protein: ASSLLYPHSGRRLDTQY
J gene: TRBJ1-5; V gene: TRBV19; CDR3 protein: ASSSRDGGKNQPQH
J gene: TRBJ1-1; V gene: TRBV27; CDR3 protein: ASSFGLNTEAF
J gene: TRBJ1-1; V gene: TRBV10-3; CDR3 protein: AISSLMPGQGRGTEAF
J gene: TRBJ2-3; V gene: TRBV5-4; CDR3 protein: ASSPGTDTDTQY
J gene: TRBJ2-1; V gene: TRBV5-5; CDR3 protein: ASSLEQLSSYNEQF
J gene: TRBJ2-2; V gene: TRBV19; CDR3 protein: ASSLKTSLNTGELF
J gene: TRBJ2-5; V gene: TRBV6-5; CDR3 protein: ASSSGHMGETQY
J gene: TRBJ2-7; V gene: TRBV7-9; CDR3 protein: AGDSGLSYEQY
J gene: TRBJ2-5; V gene: TRBV19; CDR3 protein: ASSEGAGSQTQY